The sequence of this T cell receptor beta chain was determined in a study of a mutant IDH1 vaccine in newly diagnosed glioma. As for the study in general: Either 4-6 weeks after radiotherapy alone or alongside temozolomide, vaccination was begun. An approximately 62% male, 37.5% female split and a mean age of approximately 38 years characterized treated patients.

Some clones are missing from TCRdb's copy, which holds only in-frame ones; the method was immunoSEQ multiplex PCR. The sample contains tens of thousands of clones, around three quarters of which appear only once. Noted time point: week 47, end of study. The vaccine gave 300 ug of a 20-mer mutant IDH1 peptide subcutaneously per dose. This CDR3 comprises 12 residues. Germline-derived CDR1 and CDR2 are SGHAT and FQNNGV. The V gene lost 5 bases and the J gene lost 6 bases, with 8 bases spanning the gap. Study-level findings and limits: Variations in leading peripheral T cell clonotypes appeared to have no connection with pseudoprogression.

About this clone itself: Its antigen is as yet unknown.

Sequencing was performed on PBMCs, taken from a glioma patient whose treatment included an IDH1 peptide vaccine. The chain uses TRBV11-2 and TRBJ2-4, with D perhaps matching TRBD2 (5 bases). This clonotype was obtained from a woman aged 40 to 55 with glioma. Some clones in this sample may be carry-over from other donors' samples. The CDR3 region has the DNA TGTGCCAGCAGCGAGAGCGGAAACATTCAGTACTTC. Residues: CASSESGNIQYF.